This paragraph covers one T cell receptor (beta chain) sequence. Per the original methods: The authors estimated nucleated cell counts from reference gene primer amplification. Generated by immunoSEQ multiplex PCR, the TCRdb table keeps only in-frame clones and is missing some. V and J calls and clone size are as listed in that table; D and trimming were resolved from the DNA. This repertoire shows some 270,000 clones, roughly 89% found once; its top ten account for less than 2%. The data were obtained in a study of blood T cell repertoires in COVID-19. Study information: Specimens from acute and convalescent COVID-19 originated in the United States, Italy and Spain. PBMCs, B-cell-depleted T cells, or T cells were the source of the cDNA or gDNA that made up the material.

The sample taken for sequencing was peripheral blood. The origin of this receptor is a woman aged 40 to 50 who had recovered from COVID-19.

The CDR3 sequence: CASSQDLTSGVYEQFF. CDR3 DNA: TGCGCCAGCAGCCAAGATCTGACTAGCGGCGTTTATGAGCAGTTCTTC. The chain combines TRBV4-1 with TRBJ2-1; 9 bases map to TRBD2. From germline, CDR1 is MGHRA and CDR2 YSYEKL. Germline trimming cut 0 bases from V and 8 bases from J; bases unmatched to any gene: 8. CDR3 size: 16 residues.